This record looks at one T cell receptor (beta chain) sequence and its context. This sample was included in a study of blood T cell repertoires in COVID-19. Turning to the study itself: Sites in the United States, Italy and Spain provided acute and convalescent COVID-19 samples. PBMCs, B-cell-depleted T cells, or T cells were the source of the cDNA or gDNA that made up the material.

In the original workflow: Counts of nucleated cells, estimated from reference gene primer amplification, were obtained. Sequenced by immunoSEQ multiplex PCR; TCRdb stores in-frame clones only, minus some. Clone size and V and J calls were adopted from that table, with D and trimming inferred from the DNA. The sample consists of 280,000 or so clones, around 82% of them appearing once. The CDR3 sequence is 13 residues long. In germline, CDR1 is ENHRY, CDR2 SYGVKD. Losses at the gene ends were 9 bases for V and 4 bases for J; bases not matched to a gene: 8. The sequence was collected from a woman aged 50 to 65 who had recovered from COVID-19. The sequenced sample consisted of peripheral blood. The chain employs TRBV10-3 and TRBJ2-7; 8 bases fit TRBD1. As DNA, the CDR3 is TGTGCCATGCGGACAGGGAACTTGTACGAGCAGTACTTC. Its protein is CAMRTGNLYEQYF.